Listed below are T cell receptor beta chains from one sample, sequenced in a study of blood T cells in healthy people across ages. TCRdb independently ran MiXCR on the 5' RACE reads; one entry per CDR3 protein. The sample lists about 800,000 distinct CDR3 sequences, 20% to 30% occurring once. These data also formed part of another study, on T cells of mothers and their children.

The sequenced sample consisted of blood. These TCRs come from a boy younger than 18 in good health. Both conserved end residues are part of each CDR3. The D gene is left open where the match is weak. Where a row states a size, it is once, few, many or the class of an expanded clone; other rows omit it.

V: TRBV28
size: few
J: TRBJ1-5
length: 15
D: NA
DNA: TGTGCCAGCAGAATCATAACTTCAGGGACCCAGCCCCAGCATTTT
CDR3: CASRIITSGTQPQHF

V: TRBV20-1
size: NA
J: TRBJ1-2
length: 12
D: NA
DNA: TGCAGTGCTAGGGCAGACGGGGGTGGCTACACCTTC
CDR3: CSARADGGGYTF

V: TRBV20-1
size: NA
J: TRBJ1-1
length: 15
D: NA
DNA: TGCAGTGCTAGAGACCCGGTACAGCCAAACACTGAAGCTTTCTTT
CDR3: CSARDPVQPNTEAFF

V: TRBV20-1
size: NA
J: TRBJ2-1
length: 13
D: NA
DNA: TGCAGTGCTTCCGGGGACAACGACAATGAGCAGTTCTTC
CDR3: CSASGDNDNEQFF

V: TRBV6-6
size: few
J: TRBJ1-4
length: 15
D: TRBD1
DNA: TGTGCCAGCAGTTACGGAGACAGGGGGAATGAAAAACTGTTTTTT
CDR3: CASSYGDRGNEKLFF

V: TRBV29-1
size: NA
J: TRBJ2-1
length: 14
D: NA
DNA: TGCAGCGCCGTAGGGGCCGGGATTGGCGATGAGCAGTTCTTC
CDR3: CSAVGAGIGDEQFF

V: TRBV28
size: many
J: TRBJ1-1
length: 13
D: NA
DNA: TGTGCCAGCAGTTTAGTGGAAGGCACTGAAGCTTTCTTT
CDR3: CASSLVEGTEAFF

V: TRBV2
size: NA
J: TRBJ2-1
length: 12
D: NA
DNA: TGTGCCAGCAGTGAAGGAGGCCCGGAGCAGTTCTTC
CDR3: CASSEGGPEQFF

V: TRBV9
size: NA
J: TRBJ1-2
length: 16
D: TRBD1
DNA: TGTGCCAGCAGCGCGACGGGACAGGGGGTAAACTATGGCTACACCTTC
CDR3: CASSATGQGVNYGYTF

V: TRBV29-1
size: NA
J: TRBJ1-1
length: 12
D: NA
DNA: TGCAGCGCCGGACAGTCGAACACTGAAGCTTTCTTT
CDR3: CSAGQSNTEAFF

V: TRBV24-1
size: few
J: TRBJ2-5
length: 15
D: TRBD1
DNA: TGTGCCACCAGTACTGAAGACAGGGTCGGAGAGACCCAGTACTTC
CDR3: CATSTEDRVGETQYF

V: TRBV7-2
size: NA
J: TRBJ2-3
length: 14
D: NA
DNA: TGTGCCAGCAGCCCCCGACGTAGCACAGATACGCAGTATTTT
CDR3: CASSPRRSTDTQYF

V: TRBV29-1
size: few
J: TRBJ2-3
length: 14
D: NA
DNA: TGCAGCGTTGAAGAGGGAGCCACTAGAGATACGCAGTATTTT
CDR3: CSVEEGATRDTQYF

V: TRBV24-1
size: few
J: TRBJ1-2
length: 14
D: NA
DNA: TGTGCCACCAGTGATCTGGGGGCTAACTATGGCTACACCTTC
CDR3: CATSDLGANYGYTF

V: TRBV29-1
size: few
J: TRBJ2-5
length: 10
D: NA
DNA: TGCAACGGAGCCCAAGAGACCCAGTACTTC
CDR3: CNGAQETQYF

V: TRBV27
size: few
J: TRBJ2-1
length: 16
D: TRBD1
DNA: TGTGCCAGCAGTTTATCGGCGACAGGGGGCTATAATGAGCAGTTCTTC
CDR3: CASSLSATGGYNEQFF

V: TRBV20-1
size: few
J: TRBJ2-3
length: 13
D: NA
DNA: TGCACCGTGGTCGCTAGCGGCACAGATACGCAGTATTTT
CDR3: CTVVASGTDTQYF

V: TRBV5-1
size: few
J: TRBJ2-1
length: 16
D: NA
DNA: TGCGCCAGCAGCATGACGCTAGCTAACGGGCGCAATGAGCAGTTCTTC
CDR3: CASSMTLANGRNEQFF

V: TRBV21-1
size: once
J: TRBJ1-2
length: 18
D: NA
DNA: TGTGCCAGCAGCAAAGGACTGGGACACCCGAATATCTCATATGGCTACACCTTC
CDR3: CASSKGLGHPNISYGYTF

V: TRBV3-1
size: NA
J: TRBJ2-5
length: 16
D: NA
DNA: TGTGCCAGCAGCTACGGATTAGCGGAGGTCTCAGGGACCCAGTACTTC
CDR3: CASSYGLAEVSGTQYF

V: TRBV6-6
size: few
J: TRBJ2-1
length: 15
D: NA
DNA: TGTGCCAGCAGTTCGGACCCGGGTTCCTACAATGAGCAGTTCTTC
CDR3: CASSSDPGSYNEQFF

V: TRBV5-6
size: NA
J: TRBJ1-2
length: 15
D: TRBD1
DNA: TGTGCCAGCAGCCCCGGGACAGGGGTGGCGTATGGCTACACCTTC
CDR3: CASSPGTGVAYGYTF

V: TRBV27
size: NA
J: TRBJ1-4
length: 15
D: NA
DNA: TGTGCCAGCACCCCCAGGGGATCAACTAATGAAAAACTGTTTTTT
CDR3: CASTPRGSTNEKLFF

V: TRBV28
size: many
J: TRBJ2-3
length: 14
D: TRBD2
DNA: TGTGCCAGCAGCCCACGGGGGGTCACAGATACGCAGTATTTT
CDR3: CASSPRGVTDTQYF

V: TRBV4-3
size: NA
J: TRBJ2-5
length: 18
D: NA
DNA: TGCGCCAGCAGCGCACGGATATCAAGAGAGGGCACCGGGGAGACCCAGTACTTC
CDR3: CASSARISREGTGETQYF

V: TRBV6-2/TRBV6-3
size: NA
J: TRBJ2-3
length: 19
D: TRBD2
DNA: TGTGCCAGCAGTTACCATTTTAGCGGGACTCTTCAATTCACAGATACGCAGTATTTT
CDR3: CASSYHFSGTLQFTDTQYF

V: TRBV20-1
size: NA
J: TRBJ2-5
length: 13
D: NA
DNA: TGCAGTGCTGGGGCCGGACGGTTGGAGACCCAGTACTTC
CDR3: CSAGAGRLETQYF

V: TRBV6-1
size: few
J: TRBJ1-1
length: 13
D: TRBD1
DNA: TGTGCCAGCAGTCAAAACAGGGGCACTGAAGCTTTCTTT
CDR3: CASSQNRGTEAFF

V: TRBV11-2
size: NA
J: TRBJ2-7
length: 15
D: NA
DNA: TGTGCCAGCAGCCAAGAGCCGGGATTCTACTACGAGCAGTACTTC
CDR3: CASSQEPGFYYEQYF

V: TRBV27
size: once
J: TRBJ2-6
length: 15
D: NA
DNA: TGTGCCAGCACCGACAGGTACTCTGGGGCCAACGTCCTGACTTTC
CDR3: CASTDRYSGANVLTF

V: TRBV4-3
size: few
J: TRBJ1-1
length: 17
D: TRBD1
DNA: TGCGCCAGCAGCCAAGATTTCAGGGGGCGGTGGGACACTGAAGCTTTCTTT
CDR3: CASSQDFRGRWDTEAFF

V: TRBV27
size: few
J: TRBJ1-2
length: 15
D: TRBD1
DNA: TGTGCCAGCAGTTCCGGACAGGAGATAAACTATGGCTACACCTTC
CDR3: CASSSGQEINYGYTF

V: TRBV13
size: few
J: TRBJ1-1
length: 18
D: NA
DNA: TGTGCCAGCAGCTTAGGATCCCAGGGGCCCTTCATGAACACTGAAGCTTTCTTT
CDR3: CASSLGSQGPFMNTEAFF

V: TRBV4-3
size: NA
J: TRBJ2-1
length: 15
D: NA
DNA: TGCGCCAGCAGCCAAGATTTTGGCAGCTACAATGAGCAGTTCTTC
CDR3: CASSQDFGSYNEQFF

V: TRBV12-3/TRBV12-4
size: NA
J: TRBJ2-7
length: 15
D: TRBD2
DNA: TGTGCCAGCAGCCGAAGTAGCGGGAGCACCTACGAGCAGTACTTC
CDR3: CASSRSSGSTYEQYF

V: TRBV27
size: NA
J: TRBJ2-5
length: 14
D: NA
DNA: TGTGCCAGCAGTTCAGGACGGATCCGAGAGACCCAGTACTTC
CDR3: CASSSGRIRETQYF

V: TRBV5-5
size: few
J: TRBJ2-1
length: 11
D: NA
DNA: TGTGCCAGCAGCGCGGAGCGTGAGCAGTTCTTC
CDR3: CASSAEREQFF